The next 19 T cell receptor beta chains were all read from a single sample in a study of yellow fever vaccine responses in identical twins (dated by TCRdb to the late 2010s). Preparation of the library involved RT-PCR. Sequenced using an Illumina HiSeq 2500. TCRdb's own reprocessing of the public reads used fastp at Q25 and MiXCR and kept productive beta chains. For every CDR3 protein sequence, its rows merge into one entry that carries the most common genes and DNA. This sample lists some 35,000 distinct CDR3 sequences; approximately 54% were detected once. The top ten clones comprise roughly 4.7% of the sample. The source material was T cells from blood (PBMCs), unsorted or a sorted subset (not recorded which), sampled before or after yellow fever vaccination (not recorded which). The receptor set was obtained from a woman in her late teens or twenties who received the yellow fever vaccine. Donor details come from another sample of the same person, matched by shared clones.

The chain links TRBV7-9 to TRBJ1-3; D is unclear. The CDR3 sequence is 14 residues long. V was shortened by 5 bases and J by 0 bases, with 8 bases between the two germline ends. CDR1 is SEHNR and CDR2 is FQNEAQ in the germline V gene (reference sequence). The CDR3 reads CASSGISSGNTIYF. The CDR3 region has the DNA TGTGCCAGCAGCGGCATTAGCTCTGGAAACACCATATATTTT.

This sequence joins TRBV6-5 and TRBJ2-2, with D hard to call. The germline gives CDR1 MNHEY, CDR2 SVGAGI. The V gene lost 4 bases and the J gene lost 3 bases, with 3 bases spanning the gap. The CDR3 extends over 12 amino acids. The CDR3 sequence: CASSFDTGELFF. CDR3 nucleotide sequence: TGTGCCAGCAGTTTTGACACCGGGGAGCTGTTTTTT.

The gene calls are TRBV10-3 and TRBJ1-1, with unresolved D. The germline V gene has CDR1 ENHRY and CDR2 SYGVKD. This CDR3 spans 13 amino acids. Trimming stripped 5 bases from V and 0 bases from J, with 7 bases between. CDR3 protein: CAISHGMNTEAFF. CDR3 in DNA: TGTGCCATCAGTCACGGAATGAACACTGAAGCTTTCTTT.

This clonotype appeared a few times. V gene TRBV5-1 combines with J gene TRBJ1-1, with 8 bases fitting TRBD1. Unmatched junction bases numbered 7, after V lost 4 bases and J lost 5 bases. Germline-derived CDR1 and CDR2 are SGHRS and YFSETQ. This CDR3 is built from 14 residues. CDR3 nucleotide sequence: TGCGCCAGCAGCCCCGGACAGGGTCGAACTGAAGCTTTCTTT. This gives the protein CASSPGQGRTEAFF.

The rearrangement joins TRBV11-1 to TRBJ2-4; D not resolved. The CDR3 has 13 amino acids. Germline V gives CDR1 SGHAT, CDR2 FQDESV (reference sequence). The V and J ends lost 2 bases and 9 bases respectively, with 11 bases between them. The CDR3 coding sequence is TGTGCCAGCAGCTTAAGTGACAAAGGCATTCAGTACTTC. Translating it yields CASSLSDKGIQYF.

This chain joins TRBV11-1 and TRBJ1-4; D unclear. The CDR3 consists of 12 residues. CDR1 and CDR2 (germline): SGHAT, FQDESV (reference sequence). V gave up 1 base and J gave up 7 bases, with 4 bases separating them. CDR3 nucleotides: TGTGCCAGCAGCTTAGTCGGTGAAAAACTGTTTTTT. This encodes CASSLVGEKLFF. Full variable domain (remainder filled in from reference TRBV11-1 and TRBJ1-4): EAEVAQSPRYKITEKSQAVAFWCDPISGHATLYWYRQILGQGPELLVQFQDESVVDDSQLPKDRFSAERLKGVDSTLKIQPAELGDSAMYLCASSLVGEKLFFGSGTQLSVL.

The genes are TRBV2 and TRBJ2-7; TRBD1 matches at 7 bases. Trimming took 5 bases from V and 4 from J; bases not matched to a gene: 17. The CDR3 loop spans 17 amino acids. The germline CDR1 and CDR2 sequences are SNHLY and FYNNEI. This CDR3 is CASSRTLRQGATYEQYF. DNA for the CDR3: TGTGCCAGCAGTAGAACACTCAGACAGGGTGCGACATACGAGCAGTACTTC.

This clonotype has a handful of counts. The chain is built from TRBV12-3 or TRBV12-4 and TRBJ2-1, with D perhaps matching TRBD2 (6 bases). Trimming left V 5 bases short and J 7 bases short, with 12 bases between. CDR3 length equals 13 residues. This chain's CDR3 is CASSQGTPNEQFF. For the CDR3, the DNA is TGTGCCAGCAGTCAAGGGACTCCTAATGAGCAGTTCTTC.

This rearrangement joins TRBV28 to TRBJ1-1, with D perhaps matching TRBD1 (5 bases). Germline CDR1 MDHEN, CDR2 SYDVKM. CDR3 length: 13 amino acids. V was trimmed by 2 bases and J by 5 bases, leaving 9 bases between them. CDR3 amino acids: CASSLTGVTEAFF. In DNA form, the CDR3 reads TGTGCCAGCAGTTTAACGGGGGTTACTGAAGCTTTCTTT.

The rearrangement uses TRBV28 and TRBJ1-2, with D unclear. CDR1 is MDHEN and CDR2 is SYDVKM in the germline V gene. There are 14 residues in the CDR3. Trimming cost V 7 bases and J 2 bases, with 14 bases left between them. CDR3 nucleotides: TGTGCCAGCACCGGGAAGGGCCTAAACTATGGCTACACCTTC. This translates into CASTGKGLNYGYTF.

The rearrangement links TRBV18 to TRBJ2-3, with 9 bases that match TRBD2. Germline assignment: CDR1 KGHSH and CDR2 LQKENI. This CDR3 has 14 amino acids. V lost 7 bases and J lost 6; bases outside the gene matches: 8. The CDR3 here is CASCRSGGSDTQYF. The CDR3 DNA sequence: TGTGCCAGCTGTCGCAGCGGGGGGTCCGATACGCAGTATTTT.

This clonotype was recorded a few times. This chain connects TRBV7-9 to TRBJ1-1; TRBD1 might be the D (5 bases). The CDR3 consists of 14 residues. V gave up 0 bases and J gave up 2 bases, with 7 bases separating them. Germline-derived CDR1 and CDR2 are SEHNR and FQNEAQ (reference sequence). CDR3: CASSLAGVNTEAFF. As DNA, the CDR3 is TGTGCCAGCAGCTTAGCGGGGGTAAACACTGAAGCTTTCTTT.

This clonotype has just a few counts. CDR3 protein: CASSSALLQGYNEQFF. The CDR3 nucleotides read TGTGCCAGCAGTAGCGCACTCTTACAGGGCTACAATGAGCAGTTCTTC. V is TRBV25-1 and J is TRBJ2-1; possible D gene TRBD1, 6 bases. This CDR3 region has 16 residues. V was shortened by 5 bases and J by 3 bases, with 17 bases between the two germline ends. The germline CDR1 and CDR2 sequences are MGHDK and SYGVNS.

This chain connects TRBV2 to TRBJ2-5; D perhaps matches TRBD2 (5 bases). Germline CDR1 reads SNHLY; CDR2 reads FYNNEI. The CDR3 sequence is 12 residues long. V lost 7 bases and J lost 1, with 7 bases in between. The CDR3 region is CASTRGQETQYF. CDR3 nucleotide sequence: TGTGCCAGCACTCGGGGCCAAGAGACCCAGTACTTC.

This rearrangement joins TRBV7-9 to TRBJ1-1; weak D call: TRBD1 (5 bases). The V gene's germline CDR1 is SEHNR and CDR2 FQNEAQ (reference sequence). Trimming cost V 1 base and J 2 bases, with 8 bases left between them. The CDR3 is made up of 14 amino acids. This chain's CDR3 is CASSLETANTEAFF. CDR3 coding DNA: TGTGCCAGCAGCTTAGAGACAGCTAACACTGAAGCTTTCTTT. Complete variable domain (other parts from reference TRBV7-9 and TRBJ1-1): DTGVSQNPRHKITKRGQNVTFRCDPISEHNRLYWYRQTLGQGPEFLTYFQNEAQLEKSRLLSDRFSAERPKGSFSTLEIQRTEQGDSAMYLCASSLETANTEAFFGQGTRLTVV.

V usage is TRBV11-3 and J usage is TRBJ2-3; TRBD2 matches 7 bases. The CDR3 length is 15 residues. V lost 5 bases, J lost 4 bases, and 9 bases stayed unmatched. In germline, CDR1 is SGHNT, CDR2 YENEEA. As DNA, the CDR3 is TGTGCCAGCAGCAGCGCCGGGCTAGCGGCAGATACGCAGTATTTT. Residues: CASSSAGLAADTQYF.

This chain connects TRBV10-1 to TRBJ1-1; D gene unclear. CDR3 length equals 12 residues. Germline CDR1 and CDR2: WNHNN and SYGVQD (reference sequence). Trimming shortened V by 2 bases and J by 10 bases, and 11 bases separated the two germline ends. CDR3 amino acids: CASSEPGIGAFF. CDR3 nucleotide sequence: TGCGCCAGCAGTGAGCCGGGGATCGGAGCTTTCTTT.

The sample holds a few counts of this clonotype. CDR3 residues: CASSPKVLDYGYTF. As DNA, the CDR3 is TGTGCCAGCTCACCTAAGGTCCTTGACTATGGCTACACCTTC. The rearrangement uses TRBV18 and TRBJ1-2; the D is unclear. V shed 3 bases and J shed 3 bases, with 11 bases lying between them. The V gene's germline CDR1 is KGHSH and CDR2 LQKENI. This CDR3 has 14 residues. Variable domain in full (rest from reference TRBV18 and TRBJ1-2): NAGVMQNPRHLVRRRGQEARLRCSPMKGHSHVYWYRQLPEEGLKFMVYLQKENIIDESGMPKERFSAEFPKEGPSILRIQQVVRGDSAAYFCASSPKVLDYGYTFGSGTRLTVV.

CDR3 nucleotide sequence: TGTGCCAGCAGCTTGGCCTTTGGGCTAGCGGGTGAGCAGTACGTC. It is translated as CASSLAFGLAGEQYV. The chain carries TRBV5-6 and TRBJ2-7; 8 nucleotides agree with TRBD2. The CDR3 covers 15 residues. The germline V gene has CDR1 SGHDT and CDR2 YYEEEE. J was trimmed by 7 bases and V by 0 bases; bases with no gene match: 9.